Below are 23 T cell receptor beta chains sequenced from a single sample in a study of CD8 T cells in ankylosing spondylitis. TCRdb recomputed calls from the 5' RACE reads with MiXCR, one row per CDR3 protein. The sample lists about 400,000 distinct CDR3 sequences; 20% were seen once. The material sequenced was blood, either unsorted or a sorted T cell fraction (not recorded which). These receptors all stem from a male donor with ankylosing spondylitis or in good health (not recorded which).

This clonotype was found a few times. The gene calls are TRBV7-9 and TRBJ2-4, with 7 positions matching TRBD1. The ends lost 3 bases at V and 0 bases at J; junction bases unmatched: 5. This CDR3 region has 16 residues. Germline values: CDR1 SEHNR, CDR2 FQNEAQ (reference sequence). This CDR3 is CASSLGDRLAKNIQYF. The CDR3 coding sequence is TGTGCCAGCAGCTTGGGGGACAGACTAGCCAAAAACATTCAGTACTTC.

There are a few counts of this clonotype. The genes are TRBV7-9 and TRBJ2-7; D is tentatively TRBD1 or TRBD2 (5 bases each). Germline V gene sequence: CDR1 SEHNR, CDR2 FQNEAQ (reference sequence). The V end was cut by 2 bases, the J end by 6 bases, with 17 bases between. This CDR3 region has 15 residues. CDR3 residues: CASSLSQWDPGEQYF. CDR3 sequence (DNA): TGTGCCAGCAGCTTATCCCAGTGGGACCCAGGCGAGCAGTACTTC.

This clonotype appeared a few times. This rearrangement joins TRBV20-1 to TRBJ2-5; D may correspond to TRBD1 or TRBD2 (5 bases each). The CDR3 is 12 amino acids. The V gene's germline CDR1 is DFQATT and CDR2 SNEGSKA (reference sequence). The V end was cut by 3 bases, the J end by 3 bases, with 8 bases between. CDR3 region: CSASWDEETQYF. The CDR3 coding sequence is TGCAGTGCTAGTTGGGACGAAGAGACCCAGTACTTC.

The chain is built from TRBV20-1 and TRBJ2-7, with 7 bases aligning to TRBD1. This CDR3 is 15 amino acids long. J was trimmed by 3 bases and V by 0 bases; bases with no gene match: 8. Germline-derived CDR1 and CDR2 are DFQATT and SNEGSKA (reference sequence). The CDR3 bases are TGCAGTGCTAGAGAACCCCAGGGGGTGAGCTACGAGCAGTACTTC. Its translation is CSAREPQGVSYEQYF.

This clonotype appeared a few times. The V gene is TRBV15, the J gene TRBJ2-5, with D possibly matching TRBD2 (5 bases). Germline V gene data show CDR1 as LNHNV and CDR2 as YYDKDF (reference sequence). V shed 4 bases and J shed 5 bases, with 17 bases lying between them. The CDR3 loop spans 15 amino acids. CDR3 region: CATSIVPRTGETQYF. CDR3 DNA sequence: TGTGCCACCAGCATAGTCCCTAGGACGGGGGAGACCCAGTACTTC. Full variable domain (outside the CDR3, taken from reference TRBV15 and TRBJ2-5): DAMVIQNPRYQVTQFGKPVTLSCSQTLNHNVMYWYQQKSSQAPKLLFHYYDKDFNNEADTPDNFQSRRPNTSFCFLDIRSPGLGDTAMYLCATSIVPRTGETQYFGPGTRLLVL.

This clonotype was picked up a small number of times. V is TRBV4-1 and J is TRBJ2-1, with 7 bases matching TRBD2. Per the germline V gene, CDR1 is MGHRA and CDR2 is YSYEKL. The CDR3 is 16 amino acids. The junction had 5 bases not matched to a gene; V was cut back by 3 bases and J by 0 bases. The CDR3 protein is CASSQWGGSSYNEQFF. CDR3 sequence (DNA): TGCGCCAGCAGCCAGTGGGGGGGGAGCTCCTACAATGAGCAGTTCTTC.

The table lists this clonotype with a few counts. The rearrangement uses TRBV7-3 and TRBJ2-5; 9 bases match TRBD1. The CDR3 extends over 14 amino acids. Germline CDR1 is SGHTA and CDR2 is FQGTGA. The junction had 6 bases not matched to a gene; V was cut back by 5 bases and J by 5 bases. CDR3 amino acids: CASSTTGGWETQYF. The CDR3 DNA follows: TGTGCCAGCAGCACGACAGGGGGATGGGAGACCCAGTACTTC.

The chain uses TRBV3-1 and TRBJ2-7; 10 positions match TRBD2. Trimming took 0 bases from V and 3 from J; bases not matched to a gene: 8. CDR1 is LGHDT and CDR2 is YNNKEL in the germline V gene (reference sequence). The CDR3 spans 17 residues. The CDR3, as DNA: TGTGCCAGCAGCCAAGAAGCCCTAGCGGGGGAAAACTACGAGCAGTACTTC. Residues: CASSQEALAGENYEQYF.

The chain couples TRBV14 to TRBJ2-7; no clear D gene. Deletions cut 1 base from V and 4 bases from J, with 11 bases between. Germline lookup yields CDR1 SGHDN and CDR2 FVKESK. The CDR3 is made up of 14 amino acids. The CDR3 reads CASSQVNSRYEQYF. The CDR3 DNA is TGTGCCAGCAGCCAAGTGAATAGCAGGTACGAGCAGTACTTC.

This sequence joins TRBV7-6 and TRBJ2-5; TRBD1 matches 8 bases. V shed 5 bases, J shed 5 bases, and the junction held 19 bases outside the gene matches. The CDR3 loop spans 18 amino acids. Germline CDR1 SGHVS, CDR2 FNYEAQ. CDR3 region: CASSHPRFLTGVGETQYF. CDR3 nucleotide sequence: TGTGCCAGCAGCCACCCTCGATTTCTGACAGGGGTTGGGGAGACCCAGTACTTC.

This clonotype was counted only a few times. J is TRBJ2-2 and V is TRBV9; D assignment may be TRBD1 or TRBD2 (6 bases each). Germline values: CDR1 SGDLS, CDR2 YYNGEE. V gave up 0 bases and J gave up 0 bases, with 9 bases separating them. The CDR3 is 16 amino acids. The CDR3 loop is CASSVEGGPNTGELFF. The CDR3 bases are TGTGCCAGCAGCGTAGAGGGGGGCCCGAACACCGGGGAGCTGTTTTTT.

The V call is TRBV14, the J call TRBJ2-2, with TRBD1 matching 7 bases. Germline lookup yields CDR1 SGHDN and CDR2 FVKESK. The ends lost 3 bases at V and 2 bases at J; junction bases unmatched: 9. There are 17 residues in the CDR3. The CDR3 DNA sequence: TGTGCCAGCAGCCAGATAGGTGGGACAGTCAACACCGGGGAGCTGTTTTTT. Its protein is CASSQIGGTVNTGELFF. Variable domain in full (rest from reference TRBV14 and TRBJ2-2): EAGVTQFPSHSVIEKGQTVTLRCDPISGHDNLYWYRRVMGKEIKFLLHFVKESKQDESGMPNNRFLAERTGGTYSTLKVQPAELEDSGVYFCASSQIGGTVNTGELFFGEGSRLTVL.

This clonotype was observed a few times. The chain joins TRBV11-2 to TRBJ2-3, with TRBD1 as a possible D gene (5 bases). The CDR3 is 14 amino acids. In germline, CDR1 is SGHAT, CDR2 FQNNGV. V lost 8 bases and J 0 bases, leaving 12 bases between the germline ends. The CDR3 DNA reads TGTGCCAGCTATGACAGTTTTAGCACAGATACGCAGTATTTT. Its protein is CASYDSFSTDTQYF.

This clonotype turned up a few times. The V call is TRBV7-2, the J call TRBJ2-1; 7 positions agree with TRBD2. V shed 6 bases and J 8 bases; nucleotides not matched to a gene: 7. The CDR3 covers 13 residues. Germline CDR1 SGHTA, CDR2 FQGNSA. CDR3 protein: CASSYTGLDEQFF. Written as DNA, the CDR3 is TGTGCCAGCAGTTACACCGGACTAGATGAGCAGTTCTTC.

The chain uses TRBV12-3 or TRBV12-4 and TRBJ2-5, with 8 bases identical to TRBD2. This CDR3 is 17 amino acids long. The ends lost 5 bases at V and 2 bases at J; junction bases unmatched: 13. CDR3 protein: CASSPLPLAGAQETQYF. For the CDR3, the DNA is TGTGCCAGCAGTCCCCTCCCCCTAGCGGGTGCACAAGAGACCCAGTACTTC.

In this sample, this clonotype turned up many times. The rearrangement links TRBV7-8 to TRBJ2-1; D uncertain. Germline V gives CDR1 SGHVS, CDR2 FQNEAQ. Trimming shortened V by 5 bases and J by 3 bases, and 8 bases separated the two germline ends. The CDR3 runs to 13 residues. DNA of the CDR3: TGTGCCAGCAGCCCGGCCTTCTACAATGAGCAGTTCTTC. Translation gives CASSPAFYNEQFF.

The CDR3 sequence is CATSSGTSGTDTQYF. The CDR3 DNA sequence: TGTGCCACCAGTTCCGGGACTAGCGGCACAGATACGCAGTATTTT. V usage is TRBV15 and J usage is TRBJ2-3, with TRBD2 identical over 10 bases. The V segment lost 6 bases and the J segment 1 base; nucleotides outside the gene matches: 4. This CDR3 spans 15 amino acids. Germline V lookup: CDR1 LNHNV, CDR2 YYDKDF (reference sequence).

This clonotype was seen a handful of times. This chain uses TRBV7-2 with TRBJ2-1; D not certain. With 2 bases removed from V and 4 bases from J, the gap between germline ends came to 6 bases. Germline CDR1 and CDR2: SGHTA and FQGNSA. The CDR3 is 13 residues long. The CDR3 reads CASSLMEYNEQFF. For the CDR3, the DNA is TGTGCCAGCAGCTTAATGGAGTACAATGAGCAGTTCTTC.

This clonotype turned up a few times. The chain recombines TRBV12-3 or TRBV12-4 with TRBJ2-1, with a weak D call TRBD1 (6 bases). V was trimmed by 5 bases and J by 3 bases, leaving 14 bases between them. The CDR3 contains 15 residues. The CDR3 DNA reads TGTGCCAGCAGTCAACAGGGACCCCTCTACAATGAGCAGTTCTTC. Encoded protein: CASSQQGPLYNEQFF.

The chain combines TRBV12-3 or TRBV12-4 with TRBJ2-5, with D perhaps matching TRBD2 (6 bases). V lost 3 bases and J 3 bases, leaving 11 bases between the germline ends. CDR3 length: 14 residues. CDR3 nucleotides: TGTGCCAGCAGTTTTGGGCGCGGGGAAGAGACCCAGTACTTC. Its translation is CASSFGRGEETQYF.

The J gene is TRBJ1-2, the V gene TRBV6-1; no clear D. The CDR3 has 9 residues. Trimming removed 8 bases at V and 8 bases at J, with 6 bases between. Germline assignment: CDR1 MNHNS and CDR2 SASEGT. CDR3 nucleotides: TGTGCCAGCGGAAACGGCTACACCTTC. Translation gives CASGNGYTF.

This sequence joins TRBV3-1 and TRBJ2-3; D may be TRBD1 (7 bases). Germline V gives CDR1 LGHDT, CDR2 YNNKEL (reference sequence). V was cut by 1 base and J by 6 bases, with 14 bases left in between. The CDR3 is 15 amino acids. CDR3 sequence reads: CASSQGVRGEDTQYF. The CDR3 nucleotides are TGTGCCAGCAGCCAAGGCGTCAGGGGGGAGGATACGCAGTATTTT.

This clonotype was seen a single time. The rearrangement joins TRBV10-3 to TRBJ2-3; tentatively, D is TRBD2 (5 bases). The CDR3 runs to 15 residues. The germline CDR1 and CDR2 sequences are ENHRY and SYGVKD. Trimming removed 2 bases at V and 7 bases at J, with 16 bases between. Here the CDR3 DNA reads TGTGCCATCAGTGAGCCGAGGGTTTATGTTTATACGCAGTATTTT. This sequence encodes CAISEPRVYVYTQYF.